This T cell receptor beta chain was documented in a study of metastatic and nonmetastatic thyroid tumors. Study in general: Across peripheral blood and tumor or nodule tissue samples taken from malignant and benign thyroid patients, the repertoires were compared with one another. Findings and limits, study-wide: Patients with malignant thyroid tumors reportedly had significantly higher TCR beta diversity than those with benign nodules, in blood and tumor.

Patients had received no treatment of any kind before thyroid surgery. The CDR3 is 14 amino acids. Germline V CDR1 and CDR2: SGHDN, FVKESK. The V end was cut by 5 bases, the J end by 4 bases, with 15 bases between. Per the study methods: The study built a papillary thyroid cancer distant-metastasis classifier from CDR3 differences across clinicopathological groups. TCRdb re-called the PCR reads through MiXCR. The V and J calls and clone size come from TCRdb's table, not from the authors' own analysis. Among fewer than 40,000 clones listed, roughly 15% were seen once. In this sample, this clone turned up many times. The antigen remains unidentified.

The chain recombines TRBV14 with TRBJ2-7; a weak D match, TRBD1 (5 bases). The sequenced material came from blood. The origin of this receptor is a female donor with papillary thyroid cancer or a benign thyroid nodule (not recorded which). Some clones in this sample may be carry-over from other donors' samples. This chain's CDR3 is CASSFGPPGYEQYF. CDR3 coding DNA: TGTGCCAGCAGCTTCGGACCCCCAGGGTACGAGCAGTACTTC.